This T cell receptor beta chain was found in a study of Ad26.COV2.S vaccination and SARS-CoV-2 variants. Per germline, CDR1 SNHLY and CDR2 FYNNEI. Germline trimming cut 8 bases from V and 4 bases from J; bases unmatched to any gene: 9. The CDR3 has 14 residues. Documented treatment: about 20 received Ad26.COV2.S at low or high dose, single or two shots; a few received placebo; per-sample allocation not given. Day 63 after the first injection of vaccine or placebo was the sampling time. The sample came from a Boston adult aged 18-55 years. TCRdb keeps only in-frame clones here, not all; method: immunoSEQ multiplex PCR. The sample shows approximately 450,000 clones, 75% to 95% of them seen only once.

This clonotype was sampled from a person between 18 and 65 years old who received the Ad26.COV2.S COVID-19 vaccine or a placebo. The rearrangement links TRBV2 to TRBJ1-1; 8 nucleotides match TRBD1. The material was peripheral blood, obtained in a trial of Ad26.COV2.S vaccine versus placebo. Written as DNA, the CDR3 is TGTGCCAGCTCAGGGGGCTATGAGGGCACTGAAGCTTTCTTT. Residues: CASSGGYEGTEAFF.